This T cell receptor beta chain was recorded in a study of PD-L1 blockade in urothelial cancer. Study context: Beginning in about 2014, patients received atezolizumab, given as 1,200 mg intravenously every 3 weeks. The authors examined blood 3 weeks (second dose) and 6 weeks after treatment start.

This CDR3 region has 17 residues. Trimming took off 1 base at V and 0 bases at J, with 13 bases between the two ends. CDR1 and CDR2 (germline): MDHEN, SYDVKM. A spike-in of synthetic TCR analog templates was added to each PCR. Method: immunoSEQ multiplex PCR; TCRdb's copy keeps in-frame clones and lacks some. The data contain around 93,000 clones, around four fifths of them singletons. Time point indicated: peripheral blood 6 weeks after treatment start. The chain couples TRBV28 to TRBJ2-4; D is uncertain. The receptor was isolated from a man in his 70s with urothelial cancer. Sequences were derived from PBMCs, sampled around atezolizumab (anti-PD-L1) treatment. In DNA form, the CDR3 reads TGTGCCAGCAGTTTATACCAGGAACAAATAGCCAAAAACATTCAGTACTTC. Translated, it gives CASSLYQEQIAKNIQYF.